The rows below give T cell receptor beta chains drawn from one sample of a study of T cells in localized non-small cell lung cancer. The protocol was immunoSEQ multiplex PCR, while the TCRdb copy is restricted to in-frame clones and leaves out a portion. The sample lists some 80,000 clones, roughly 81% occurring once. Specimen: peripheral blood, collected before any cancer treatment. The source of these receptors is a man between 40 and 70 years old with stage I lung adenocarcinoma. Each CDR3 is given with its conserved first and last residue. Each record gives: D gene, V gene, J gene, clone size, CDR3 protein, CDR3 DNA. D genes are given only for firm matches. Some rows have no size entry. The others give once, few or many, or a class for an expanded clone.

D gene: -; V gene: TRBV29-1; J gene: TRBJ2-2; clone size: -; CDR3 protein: CSVVGGRGSPFF; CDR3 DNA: TGCAGCGTTGTCGGTGGCCGGGGCAGCCCGTTTTTT
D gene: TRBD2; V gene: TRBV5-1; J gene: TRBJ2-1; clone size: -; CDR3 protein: CASSLAHGVTSGSRNEQFF; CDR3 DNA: TGCGCCAGCAGCTTGGCCCACGGGGTGACTAGCGGGAGTCGAAATGAGCAGTTCTTC
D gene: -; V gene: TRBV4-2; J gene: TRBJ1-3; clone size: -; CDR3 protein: CASSLTSLSGNTIYF; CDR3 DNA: TGTGCCAGCAGCCTCACATCACTCTCTGGAAACACCATATATTTT
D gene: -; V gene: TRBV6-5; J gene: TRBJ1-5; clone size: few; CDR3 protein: CASRPVGDQPQHF; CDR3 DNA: TGTGCCAGCAGACCGGTGGGGGATCAGCCCCAGCATTTT
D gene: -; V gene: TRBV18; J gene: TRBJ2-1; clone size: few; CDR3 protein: CASSPATQREQFF; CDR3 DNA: TGTGCCAGCTCACCGGCAACTCAACGTGAGCAGTTCTTC
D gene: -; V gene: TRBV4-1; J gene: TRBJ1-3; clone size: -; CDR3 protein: CASAYPSGNTIYF; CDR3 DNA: TGCGCCAGCGCGTACCCCTCTGGAAACACCATATATTTT
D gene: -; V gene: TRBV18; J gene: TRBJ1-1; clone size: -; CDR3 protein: CASSPGTEAFF; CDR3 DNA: TGTGCCAGCTCCCCCGGCACTGAAGCTTTCTTT
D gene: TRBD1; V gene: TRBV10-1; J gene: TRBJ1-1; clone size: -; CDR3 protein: CASSESHRQGTFF; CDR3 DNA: TGCGCCAGCAGTGAGTCCCACAGACAGGGAACTTTCTTT
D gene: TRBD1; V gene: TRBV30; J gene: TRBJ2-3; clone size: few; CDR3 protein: CAWQKGAGETDTQYF; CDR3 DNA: TGTGCCTGGCAGAAGGGGGCAGGGGAAACAGATACGCAGTATTTT
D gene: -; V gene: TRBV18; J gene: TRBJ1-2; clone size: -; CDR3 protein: CASSPALGGDGYTF; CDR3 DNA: TGTGCCAGCTCACCAGCCCTCGGGGGCGACGGCTACACCTTC
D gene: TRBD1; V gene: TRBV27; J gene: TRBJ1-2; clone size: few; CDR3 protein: CASSRTGGAYGYTF; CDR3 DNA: TGTGCCAGCAGCCGTACAGGGGGCGCGTATGGCTACACCTTC
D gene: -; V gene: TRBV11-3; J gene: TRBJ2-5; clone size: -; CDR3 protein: CASSQPGRGETQYF; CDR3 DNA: TGTGCCAGCAGCCAGCCGGGGCGCGGAGAGACCCAGTACTTC